This TCR beta chain was captured in a study of control samples from healthy donors and cancer patients. CDR1 and CDR2 (germline): DFQATT, SNEGSKA (reference sequence). V gave up 6 bases and J gave up 5 bases; unmatched junction bases: 10. The CDR3 length is 16 residues. The method was immunoSEQ multiplex PCR; TCRdb's version includes in-frame clones alone and lacks a portion of them. Found here are over 75,000 clones, 82% of them singletons; the top ten hold roughly 2%. The TCR comes from a man aged 55 to 69 in good health. The J gene is TRBJ2-1, the V gene TRBV20-1; 13 bases match TRBD2. The sequenced material came from blood. CDR3 coding DNA: TGCAGTGCAAGTACTAGCGGGAGGGAAAAAAACAATGAGCAGTTCTTC. Translated: CSASTSGREKNNEQFF.